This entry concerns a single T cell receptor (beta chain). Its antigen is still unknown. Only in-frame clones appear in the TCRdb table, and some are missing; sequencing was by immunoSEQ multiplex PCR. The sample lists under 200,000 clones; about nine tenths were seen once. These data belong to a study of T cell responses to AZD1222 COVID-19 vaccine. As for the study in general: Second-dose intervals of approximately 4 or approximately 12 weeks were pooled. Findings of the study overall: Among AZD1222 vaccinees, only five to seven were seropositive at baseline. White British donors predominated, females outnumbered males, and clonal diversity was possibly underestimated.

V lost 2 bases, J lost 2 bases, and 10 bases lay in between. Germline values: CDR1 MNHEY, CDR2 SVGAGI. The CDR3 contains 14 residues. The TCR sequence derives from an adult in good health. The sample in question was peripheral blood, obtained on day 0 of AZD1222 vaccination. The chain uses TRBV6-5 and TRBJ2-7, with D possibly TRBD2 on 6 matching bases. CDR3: CASSYRERTYEQYF. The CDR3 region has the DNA TGTGCCAGCAGTTACCGGGAGCGCACCTACGAGCAGTACTTC.